This entry lists 2 T cell receptor beta chains sequenced from one sample in a study of T cell changes during pregnancy in multiple sclerosis. Assay used: immunoSEQ multiplex PCR; TCRdb lists only in-frame clones, some missing. The repertoire includes around 28,000 clones, 89% of them detected once, and over 0.45% sits in the top ten. The sample consisted of CD4+ T cells from peripheral blood mononuclear cells, taken in the first trimester of pregnancy. These receptors were taken from a female donor in good health, enrolled as a control in a pregnancy study.

This clone was picked up a small number of times. The chain links TRBV7-3 to TRBJ1-1; TRBD1 aligns across 7 bases. V was clipped by 4 bases and J by 8 bases; unmatched bases: 7. Per germline, CDR1 SGHTA and CDR2 FQGTGA. This CDR3 is built from 13 residues. CDR3 amino acids: CASSSNPTGEAFF. The CDR3 nucleotides are TGTGCCAGCAGCTCCAACCCGACAGGGGAAGCTTTCTTT. The variable domain in full, completed from reference TRBV7-3 and TRBJ1-1, reads GAGVSQTPSNKVTEKGKYVELRCDPISGHTALYWYRQSLGQGPEFLIYFQGTGAADDSGLPNDRFFAVRPEGSVSTLKIQRTERGDSAVYLCASSSNPTGEAFFGQGTRLTVV.

The chain carries TRBV9 and TRBJ2-1; 8 nucleotides agree with TRBD1. Looked up from germline, CDR1 is SGDLS and CDR2 is YYNGEE. The CDR3 loop spans 14 amino acids. With V trimmed by 4 bases and J by 6 bases, 6 bases remained unmatched. The CDR3 nucleotides are TGTGCCAGCAGCCCAGGAGACAGGGGCAATGAGCAGTTCTTC. Its translation is CASSPGDRGNEQFF.